This record covers a single T cell receptor beta chain. As yet, its antigen is unknown. The data were taken from a study of naive and memory T cell subsets. Study-level results: Over 85% of naive TCR sequences appeared only once, unlike memory subsets. RNA-based TCR counts may shift with T cell activation and differentiation. Especially in CD8 cells, naive repertoires contained a few larger clonotypes, possibly CD45RA-re-expressing memory cells. Findings for naive and memory subsets could not be checked against ground truth.

Two oligonucleotides, mixed equimolar, formed the beta constant-region primer covering TRBC1 and TRBC2. Four rounds of PCR amplified the ligated cDNA using nested alpha and beta constant-region primers plus SP2. A single record per CDR3 protein comes from TCRdb applying MiXCR to the UMI-ligation and nested PCR reads. The sample lists roughly 100,000 distinct CDR3 sequences, 13% to 15% occurring once. CD4+ T cell IFNgamma after overnight CMV lysate exposure gave donor CMV status. The CDR3 loop spans 16 amino acids. Germline loops: CDR1 SGHVS, CDR2 FQNEAQ. Germline trimming cut 5 bases from V and 2 bases from J; bases unmatched to any gene: 9.

The sequence derives from a human donor in good health. The specimen sequenced was naive CD8+ T cells from blood. V is TRBV7-8 and J is TRBJ2-5, with 9 bases aligning to TRBD2. The CDR3 loop is CASSPSSGIQQETQYF. The CDR3 nucleotides read TGTGCCAGCAGCCCCTCTAGCGGGATTCAGCAAGAGACCCAGTACTTC.